This T cell receptor beta chain came from a study of blood T cell repertoires in COVID-19. In the original processing: For nucleated cells, counts were estimated from reference gene primer amplification. Using immunoSEQ multiplex PCR, the repertoire was profiled, and TCRdb retains in-frame clones only, with some absent. The DNA was the basis for D and trimming; V, J and clone size are from that table. The sample lists 75,000 to 95,000 clones, roughly nine tenths occurring once. The CDR3 spans 15 residues. With 4 bases clipped from V and 4 bases from J, the junction kept 3 bases outside the gene matches. The germline CDR1 and CDR2 sequences are SGDLS and YYNGEE.

The chain links TRBV9 to TRBJ2-5; 14 nucleotides line up with TRBD2. The TCR comes from a man in his 60s with acute or convalescent COVID-19. The sample comprised peripheral blood. CDR3 protein: CASSMTSGGVETQYF. The CDR3 region has the DNA TGTGCCAGCAGCATGACTAGCGGGGGGGTAGAGACCCAGTACTTC.